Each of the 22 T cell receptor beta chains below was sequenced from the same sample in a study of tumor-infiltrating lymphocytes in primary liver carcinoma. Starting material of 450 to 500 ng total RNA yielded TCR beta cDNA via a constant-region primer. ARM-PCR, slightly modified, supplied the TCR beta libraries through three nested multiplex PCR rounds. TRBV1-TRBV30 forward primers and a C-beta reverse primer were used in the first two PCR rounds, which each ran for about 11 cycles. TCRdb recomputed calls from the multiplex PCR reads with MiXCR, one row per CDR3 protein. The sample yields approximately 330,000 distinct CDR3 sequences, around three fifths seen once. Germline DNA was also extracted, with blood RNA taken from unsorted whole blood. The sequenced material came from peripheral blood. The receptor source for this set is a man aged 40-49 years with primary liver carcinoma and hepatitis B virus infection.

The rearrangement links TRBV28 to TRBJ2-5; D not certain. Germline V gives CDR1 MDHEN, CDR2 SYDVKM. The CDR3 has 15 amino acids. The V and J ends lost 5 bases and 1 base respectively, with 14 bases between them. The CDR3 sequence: CASSPPKSTQETQYF. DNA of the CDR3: TGTGCCAGCAGTCCCCCCAAGTCGACCCAAGAGACCCAGTACTTC. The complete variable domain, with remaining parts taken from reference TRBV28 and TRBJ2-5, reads DVKVTQSSRYLVKRTGEKVFLECVQDMDHENMFWYRQDPGLGLRLIYFSYDVKMKEKGDIPEGYSVSREKKERFSLILESASTNQTSMYLCASSPPKSTQETQYFGPGTRLLVL.

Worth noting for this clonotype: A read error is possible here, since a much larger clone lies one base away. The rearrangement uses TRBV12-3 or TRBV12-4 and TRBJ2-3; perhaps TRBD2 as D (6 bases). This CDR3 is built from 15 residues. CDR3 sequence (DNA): TGTGCCAGCAGCCCCGGGGACTCTAGCACAGATACGCATTATTTT. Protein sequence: CASSPGDSSTDTHYF.

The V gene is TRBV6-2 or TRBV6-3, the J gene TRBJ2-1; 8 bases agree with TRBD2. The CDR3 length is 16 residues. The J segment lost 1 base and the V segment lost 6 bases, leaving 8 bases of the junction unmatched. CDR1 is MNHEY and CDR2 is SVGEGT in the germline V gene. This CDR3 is CASSLGTSKSYNEQFF. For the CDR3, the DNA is TGTGCCAGCAGCCTAGGGACTAGTAAATCCTACAATGAGCAGTTCTTC.

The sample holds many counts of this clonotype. The CDR3 protein is CASRKDGAPVLGTQYF. The CDR3 bases are TGTGCCAGCAGGAAGGACGGCGCCCCTGTGTTGGGTACGCAGTATTTT. The V and J genes are TRBV6-2 or TRBV6-3 and TRBJ2-3; D unclear. The germline gives CDR1 MNHEY, CDR2 SVGEGT. The CDR3 has 16 residues. The germline V and J ends were trimmed by 6 bases and 8 bases, with 24 bases remaining between them.

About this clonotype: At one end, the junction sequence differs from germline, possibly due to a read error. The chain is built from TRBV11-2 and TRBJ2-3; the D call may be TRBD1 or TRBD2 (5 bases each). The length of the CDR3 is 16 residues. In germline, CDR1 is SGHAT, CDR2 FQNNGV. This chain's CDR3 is CASRRLQGAEADTRYF. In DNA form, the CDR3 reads TGTGCCAGCAGACGCCTTCAGGGAGCGGAGGCGGATACGCGGTATTTT. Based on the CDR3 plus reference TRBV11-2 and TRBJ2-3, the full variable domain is EAGVAQSPRYKIIEKRQSVAFWCNPISGHATLYWYQQILGQGPKLLIQFQNNGVVDDSQLPKDRFSAERLKGVDSTLKIQPAKLEDSAVYLCASRRLQGAEADTRYFGPGTRLTVL.

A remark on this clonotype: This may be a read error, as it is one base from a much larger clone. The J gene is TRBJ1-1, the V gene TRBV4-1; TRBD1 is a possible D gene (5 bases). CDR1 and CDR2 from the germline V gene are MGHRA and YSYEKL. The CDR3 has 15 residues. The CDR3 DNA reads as TGCTCCAGCAGCCTAAGACAGCACATGAACACTGAAGCTTTCTTT. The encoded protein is CSSSLRQHMNTEAFF.

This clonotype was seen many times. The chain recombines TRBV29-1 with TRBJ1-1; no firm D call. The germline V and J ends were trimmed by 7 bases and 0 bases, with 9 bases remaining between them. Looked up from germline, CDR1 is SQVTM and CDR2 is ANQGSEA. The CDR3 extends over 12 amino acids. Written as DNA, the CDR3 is TGCAGCGGTGAGGCTCTGAACACTGAAGCTTTCTTT. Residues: CSGEALNTEAFF.

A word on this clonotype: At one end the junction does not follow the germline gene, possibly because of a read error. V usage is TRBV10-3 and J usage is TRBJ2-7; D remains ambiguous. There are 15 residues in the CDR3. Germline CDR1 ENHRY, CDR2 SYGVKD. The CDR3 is CAISFGTCDSYKQYF. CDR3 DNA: TGTGCCATCAGTTTCGGTACTTGCGACTCCTACAAGCAGTACTTC.

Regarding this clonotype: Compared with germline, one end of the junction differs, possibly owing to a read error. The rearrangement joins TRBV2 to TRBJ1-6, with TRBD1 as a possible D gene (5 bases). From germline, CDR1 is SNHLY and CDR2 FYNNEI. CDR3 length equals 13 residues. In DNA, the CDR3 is TGTGCCAGCAGTGACCGGGGGAATTCACCCCCCCACTTT. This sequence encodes CASSDRGNSPPHF. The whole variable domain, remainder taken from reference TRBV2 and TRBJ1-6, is EPEVTQTPSHQVTQMGQEVILRCVPISNHLYFYWYRQILGQKVEFLVSFYNNEISEKSEIFDDQFSVERPDGSNFTLKIRSTKLEDSAMYFCASSDRGNSPPHFGNGTRLTVT.

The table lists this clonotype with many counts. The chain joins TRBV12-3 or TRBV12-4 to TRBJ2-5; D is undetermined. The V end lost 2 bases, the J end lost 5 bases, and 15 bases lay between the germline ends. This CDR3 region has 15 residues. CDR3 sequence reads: CASSLKVGRMETQYF. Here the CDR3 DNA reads TGTGCCAGCAGTTTAAAAGTGGGCCGAATGGAGACCCAGTACTTC.

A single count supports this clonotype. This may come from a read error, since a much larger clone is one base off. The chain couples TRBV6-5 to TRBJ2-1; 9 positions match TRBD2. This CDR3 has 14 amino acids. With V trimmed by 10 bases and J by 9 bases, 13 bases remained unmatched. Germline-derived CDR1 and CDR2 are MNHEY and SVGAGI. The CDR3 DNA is TGTGCCATCGGTTCCGGGACTAGCAGTAGTGAGCAGTTCTTC. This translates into CAIGSGTSSSEQFF.

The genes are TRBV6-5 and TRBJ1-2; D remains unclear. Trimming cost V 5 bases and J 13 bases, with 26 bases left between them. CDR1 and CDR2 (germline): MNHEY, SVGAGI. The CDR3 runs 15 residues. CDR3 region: CASSRAPEANYDFTF. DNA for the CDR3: TGTGCCAGCAGTAGGGCACCGGAGGCTAACTATGACTTCACCTTC.

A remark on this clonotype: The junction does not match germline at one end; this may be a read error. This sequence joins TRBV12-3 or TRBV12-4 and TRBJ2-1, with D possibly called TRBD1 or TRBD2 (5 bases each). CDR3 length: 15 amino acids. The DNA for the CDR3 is TGTGTCAGCAGTTTCCGGGACGGTACTTACAATGAGCAGTTCTTC. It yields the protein CVSSFRDGTYNEQFF.

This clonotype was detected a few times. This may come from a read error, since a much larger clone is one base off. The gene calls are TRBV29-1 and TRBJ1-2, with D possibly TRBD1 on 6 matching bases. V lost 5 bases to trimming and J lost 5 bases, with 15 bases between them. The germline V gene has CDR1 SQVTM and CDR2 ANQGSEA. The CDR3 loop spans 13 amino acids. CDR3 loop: CSVIGGELYGYTF. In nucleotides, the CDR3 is TGCAGCGTTATAGGGGGAGAGCTATATGGCTACACCTTC.

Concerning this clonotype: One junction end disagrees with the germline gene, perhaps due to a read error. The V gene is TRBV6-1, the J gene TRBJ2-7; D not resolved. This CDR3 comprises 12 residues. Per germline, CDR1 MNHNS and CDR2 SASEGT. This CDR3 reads CTSSEQLGEQYF. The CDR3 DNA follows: TGTACCAGCAGTGAACAGTTGGGTGAGCAGTACTTC.

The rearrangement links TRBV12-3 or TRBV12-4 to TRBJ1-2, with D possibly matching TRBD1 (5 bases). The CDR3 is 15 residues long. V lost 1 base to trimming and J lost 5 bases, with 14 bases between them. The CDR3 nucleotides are TGTGCCAGCAGTTTAGGACGGGACGGGGAATATGGCTACACCTTC. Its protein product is CASSLGRDGEYGYTF.

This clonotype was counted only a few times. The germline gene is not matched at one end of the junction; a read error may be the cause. The CDR3 bases are TGTGCCAGCAGCTCAGCGGCCCAGACGAATGAGCAGCTCTTC. Its protein is CASSSAAQTNEQLF. V and J are TRBV5-4 and TRBJ2-1, with D possibly TRBD2 on 5 matching bases. CDR1 SGHNT and CDR2 YYREEE come from the germline V gene (reference sequence). The CDR3 contains 14 residues.

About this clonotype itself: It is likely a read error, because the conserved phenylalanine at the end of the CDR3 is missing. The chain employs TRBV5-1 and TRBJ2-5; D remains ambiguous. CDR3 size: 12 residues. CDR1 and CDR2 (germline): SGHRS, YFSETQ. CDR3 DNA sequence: TGCACCAGCAGCACCGTTACGGAGACCCAGTACATC. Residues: CTSSTVTETQYI.

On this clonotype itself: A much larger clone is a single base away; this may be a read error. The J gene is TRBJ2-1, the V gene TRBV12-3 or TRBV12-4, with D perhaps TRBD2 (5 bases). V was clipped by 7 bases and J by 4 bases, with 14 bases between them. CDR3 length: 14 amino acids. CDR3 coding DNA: TGTGCCAGCACGAGTAGCGAGGTATACAATGAGCAGTTCTTC. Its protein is CASTSSEVYNEQFF.

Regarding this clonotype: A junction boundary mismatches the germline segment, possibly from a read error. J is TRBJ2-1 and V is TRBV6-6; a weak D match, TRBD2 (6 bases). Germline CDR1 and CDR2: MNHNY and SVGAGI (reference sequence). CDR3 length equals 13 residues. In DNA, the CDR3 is TGTGCCAGCAGTTACCTCGGGACTGACGAGAAGTCCTTC. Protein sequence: CASSYLGTDEKSF.

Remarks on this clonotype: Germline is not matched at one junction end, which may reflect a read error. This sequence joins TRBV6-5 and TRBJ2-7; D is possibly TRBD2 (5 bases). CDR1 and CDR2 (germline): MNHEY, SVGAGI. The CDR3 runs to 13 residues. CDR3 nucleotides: TGTGTCAGCAGTTACTCGCAGCGGCCCAGTTTGTACTTC. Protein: CVSSYSQRPSLYF.

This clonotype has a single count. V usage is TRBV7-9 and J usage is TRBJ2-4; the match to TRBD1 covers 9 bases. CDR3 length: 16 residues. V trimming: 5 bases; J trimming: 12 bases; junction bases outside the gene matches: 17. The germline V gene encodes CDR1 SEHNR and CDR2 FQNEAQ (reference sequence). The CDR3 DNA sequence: TGTGCCAGCAGCCCCCAGCGGGGACAGGGAGTAATGGGTCAGTACTTC. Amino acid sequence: CASSPQRGQGVMGQYF. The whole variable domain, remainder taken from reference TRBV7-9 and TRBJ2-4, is DTGVSQNPRHKITKRGQNVTFRCDPISEHNRLYWYRQTLGQGPEFLTYFQNEAQLEKSRLLSDRFSAERPKGSFSTLEIQRTEQGDSAMYLCASSPQRGQGVMGQYFGAGTRLSVL.